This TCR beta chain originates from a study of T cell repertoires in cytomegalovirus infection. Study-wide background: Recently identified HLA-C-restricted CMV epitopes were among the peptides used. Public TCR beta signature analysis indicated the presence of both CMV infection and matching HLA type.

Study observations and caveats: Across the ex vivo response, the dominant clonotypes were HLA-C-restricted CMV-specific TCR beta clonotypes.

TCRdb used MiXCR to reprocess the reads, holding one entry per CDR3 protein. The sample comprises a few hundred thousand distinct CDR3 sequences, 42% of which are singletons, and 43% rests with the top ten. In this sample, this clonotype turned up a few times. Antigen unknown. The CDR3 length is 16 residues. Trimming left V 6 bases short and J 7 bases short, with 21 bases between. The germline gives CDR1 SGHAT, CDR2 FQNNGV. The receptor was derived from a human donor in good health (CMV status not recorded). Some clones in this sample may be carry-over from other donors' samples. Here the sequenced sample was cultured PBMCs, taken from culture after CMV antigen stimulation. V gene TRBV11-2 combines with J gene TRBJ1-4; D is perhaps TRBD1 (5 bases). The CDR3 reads CASSSLRGTRGEKLFF. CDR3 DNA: TGTGCCAGCAGTTCCCTCCGGGGGACGAGGGGTGAAAAACTGTTTTTT.